This T cell receptor beta chain was captured in a study of glioma-infiltrating T cells after dendritic cell vaccination. V was clipped by 4 bases and J by 4 bases, with 13 bases between them. Germline values: CDR1 MGHDK, CDR2 SYGVNS. This CDR3 is built from 14 residues. Clones were sequenced by immunoSEQ multiplex PCR, and TCRdb holds only the in-frame ones, with some missing. The sample records tens of thousands of clones, approximately 83% being singletons. General study findings and limits: Higher pretreatment TIL content predicted longer progression-free time and survival.

On this clone itself: Its antigen is unknown.

The specimen was blood, collected before dendritic cell vaccination. The chain uses TRBV25-1 and TRBJ2-5, with TRBD1 as a possible D gene (5 bases). This TCR came from a human donor with glioblastoma. CDR3 sequence (DNA): TGTGCCAGCAGTGGCAGGGCCTATCGAGAGACCCAGTACTTC. This gives the protein CASSGRAYRETQYF.